This T cell receptor (beta chain) was sequenced in a study of Ad26.COV2.S vaccination and SARS-CoV-2 variants (dated by TCRdb to the early 2020s). Notes on the research overall: Donors in the vaccine arm were drawn from COV1001, a phase I-IIa trial of Ad26.COV2.S in healthy adults that was multicentre, randomized, double-blind and placebo-controlled. Ad26.COV2.S was administered intramuscularly at 5 x 10^10 or 1 x 10^11 viral particles, either as a single shot or as two shots given 56 days apart. The specificity and breadth of SARS-CoV-2-reactive T cell receptors after Ad26.COV2.S vaccination were assessed by TCRbeta repertoire sequencing. A total of around 32 samples were included in the TCR-sequenced set, comprising around 19 Ad26.COV2.S vaccine recipients, 5 placebo recipients and 8 SARS-CoV-2 convalescent individuals. Participants in the trial were split at random into five groups of five each, receiving low-dose or high-dose Ad26.COV2.S once or twice, or else placebo on both occasions. Blinding of investigators to trial group allocation was maintained during experiments and outcome assessment. What the work shows at the level of the full study, not this receptor alone: Vaccine and placebo recipients had similar non-spike TCR breadth, a finding consistent with the vaccine containing only spike. The authors noted that total T cell responses may have been underestimated by the TCR breadth and depth analyses. The study was not powered for comparison of responses between vaccine doses or regimens. Compared with placebo recipients, Ad26.COV2.S recipients showed higher spike-specific TCR breadth (P = 0.0014). After vaccination, substantial breadth of spike-specific CD8+ and CD4+ T cell responses was reported.

The germline V gene gives CDR1 as MDHEN and CDR2 as SYDVKM. The V and J ends are trimmed by 2 bases and 4 bases, leaving 11 bases between them. From its cysteine to its phenylalanine, the CDR3 spans 14 amino acids. Of the read, only the CDR3 DNA is kept; its 42 bases are in frame from base 1. TCRbeta CDR3 regions were sequenced with the immunoSEQ Assay. After extraction, genomic DNA underwent amplification by bias-controlled multiplex PCR, followed by high-throughput sequencing. From the authors' description of their analysis: To quantify the absolute abundance of each unique TCRbeta CDR3 region, sequences were collapsed and filtered. Usable DNA was measured by amplifying reference genes present in all nucleated cells, and TCRbeta template counts were normalized to that usable DNA to estimate T cell fraction. Repertoire TCRs were annotated as SARS-CoV-2-specific when V gene, CDR3 amino acid sequence and J gene were exactly matched to a known reactive TCR set. The reference SARS-CoV-2 TCR set came from MIRA and was filtered for enrichment in COVID-19-positive ImmuneCODE repertoires, removing public or cross-reactive TCRs. Drawing on the MIRA antigens, annotated TCRs were analysed further at the level of specific ORF or position within ORF. Depth was the summed frequency of annotated unique rearrangements, while breadth was defined as annotated unique rearrangements over total unique productive rearrangements. Two-sided Wilcoxon rank-sum tests were applied when comparing TCR breadth between groups. TCRdb obtained this table from immuneACCESS and retained in-frame rearrangements with V and J assigned. These tables miss some clones; where compared with another copy, unresolved V genes account for less than half of the shortfall, and the remainder is unexplained. D and trimming come from the DNA, and the V and J calls and clone size come from that table. The sample records about 350,000 clones, about 89% of which are singletons. Jointly, the top ten make up under 6% of the sample.

Remarks on this clone: Its antigen is still unknown. Base qualities are missing; no much larger clone stands one base away.

The sample's treatment or condition label, in plain terms: around 19 received Ad26.COV2.S at low or high dose, single or two shots; 5 received placebo; per-sample allocation not given. For vaccine and placebo recipients, repertoires were sequenced using samples collected on day 63 after the first injection. In Cohort 1b, 25 or so adults aged 18-55 years were enrolled at a single site in Boston, USA, between 29 July and 7 August 2020. Ad26.COV2.S was a replication-incompetent adenovirus type 26 vector that expressed a prefusion-stabilized SARS-CoV-2 spike protein derived from the original Wuhan strain.

The material sequenced was peripheral blood, taken in a trial of Ad26.COV2.S vaccine versus placebo. The chain uses TRBV28 and TRBJ1-2, and TRBD1 may be the D gene, going by 5 matching bases. The TCR comes from a person between 18 and 65 years old who received the Ad26.COV2.S COVID-19 vaccine or a placebo. Read as DNA, the sequence is TGTGCCAGCAGTTTAGGAGGGGCCCTCTATGGCTACACCTTC. The translation is CASSLGGALYGYTF.